This entry describes one T cell receptor (beta chain). This entry belongs to a study of blood T cell repertoires in COVID-19. Study-wide background: Sites across the United States, Italy and Spain contributed samples from acute and convalescent COVID-19. Sample material is recorded as cDNA or gDNA derived from T cells, B-cell-depleted T cells, or PBMCs.

Seattle patients were enrolled while actively infected and followed longitudinally. Trimming cost V 1 base and J 3 bases; bases outside gene matches: 3. Germline V gene lookup returns CDR1 SGHNT and CDR2 YENEEA. The CDR3 extends over 15 amino acids. Original data processing: Amplifying reference gene primers gave estimates of nucleated cell counts. Clones were read by immunoSEQ multiplex PCR, and TCRdb kept only the in-frame ones, dropping some. D and trimming were read from the DNA, whereas the V and J calls and clone size are those reported in that table. The data contain about 52,000 clones, under 90% of them seen just once; the ten biggest clones take up around a tenth.

The sequencing input was peripheral blood. The receptor was derived from a man older than 75 with COVID-19, enrolled during active disease. This chain connects TRBV11-3 to TRBJ2-3; 8 bases map to TRBD1. CDR3 sequence (DNA): TGTGCCAGCAGCTTAGCCAGGGACAGGACAGATACGCAGTATTTT. This gives the protein CASSLARDRTDTQYF.